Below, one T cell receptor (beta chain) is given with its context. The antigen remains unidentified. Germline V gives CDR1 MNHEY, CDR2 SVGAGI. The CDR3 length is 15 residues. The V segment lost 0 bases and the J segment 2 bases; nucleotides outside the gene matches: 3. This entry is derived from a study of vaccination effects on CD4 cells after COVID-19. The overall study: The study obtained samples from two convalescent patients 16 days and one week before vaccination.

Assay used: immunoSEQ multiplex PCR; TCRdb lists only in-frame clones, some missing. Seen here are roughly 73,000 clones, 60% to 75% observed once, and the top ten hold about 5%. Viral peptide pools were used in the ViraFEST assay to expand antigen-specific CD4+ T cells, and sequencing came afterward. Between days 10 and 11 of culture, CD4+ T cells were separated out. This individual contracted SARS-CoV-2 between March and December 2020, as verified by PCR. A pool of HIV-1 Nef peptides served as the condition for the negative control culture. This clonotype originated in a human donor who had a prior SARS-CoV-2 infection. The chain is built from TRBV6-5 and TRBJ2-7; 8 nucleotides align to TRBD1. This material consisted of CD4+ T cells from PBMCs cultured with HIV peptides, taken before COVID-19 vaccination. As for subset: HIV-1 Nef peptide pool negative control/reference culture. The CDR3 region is CASSYSTGDPYEQYF. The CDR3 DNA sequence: TGTGCCAGCAGTTACTCGACAGGGGACCCCTACGAGCAGTACTTC.